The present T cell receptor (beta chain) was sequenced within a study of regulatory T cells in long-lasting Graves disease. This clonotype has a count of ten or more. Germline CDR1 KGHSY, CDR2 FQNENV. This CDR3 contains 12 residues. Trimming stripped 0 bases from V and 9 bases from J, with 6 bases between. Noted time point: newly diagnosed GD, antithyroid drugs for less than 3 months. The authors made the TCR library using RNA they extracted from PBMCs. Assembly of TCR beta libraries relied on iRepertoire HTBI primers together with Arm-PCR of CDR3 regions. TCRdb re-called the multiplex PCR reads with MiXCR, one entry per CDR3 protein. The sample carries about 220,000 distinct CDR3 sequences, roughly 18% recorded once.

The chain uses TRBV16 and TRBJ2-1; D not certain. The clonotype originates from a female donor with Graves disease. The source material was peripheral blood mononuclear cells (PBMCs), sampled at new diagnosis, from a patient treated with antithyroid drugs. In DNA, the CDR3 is TGTGCCAGCAGCCAATCTATAGTTGAGCAGTTCTTC. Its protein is CASSQSIVEQFF.